This T cell receptor (beta chain) was retrieved from a study of cytomegalovirus exposure and HLA in healthy donors. The study's findings and limits: Researchers reported in a later analysis that a missense DCLRE1C variant was tied to TCR beta V- and J-gene trimming. Among the CMV-associated chains, three were confirmed in vitro as specific for CMV antigens. Presence/absence comparisons presumed near-even sequencing depth among donors.

Vbeta (60) and Jbeta (13) primers were used in the PCR. The method was immunoSEQ multiplex PCR; TCRdb's version includes in-frame clones alone and lacks a portion of them. The sample has some 190,000 clones, about 80% seen once. There are 15 residues in the CDR3. CDR1 SGHVS and CDR2 FQNEAQ come from the germline V gene. Trimming cost V 5 bases and J 6 bases; bases outside gene matches: 7. As for this clone: What it recognizes is unknown.

The rearrangement links TRBV7-8 to TRBJ2-1; 10 bases match TRBD2. The sequenced material came from PBMCs. This receptor was identified in a woman aged 40 to 50 in good health and CMV-seronegative. The CDR3 sequence: CASSKTGTSVNEQFF. The CDR3 region has the DNA TGTGCCAGCAGCAAAACCGGGACTAGCGTCAATGAGCAGTTCTTC.